The source of this T cell receptor (beta chain) is a study of blood T cell repertoires in COVID-19. There are 14 residues in the CDR3. V lost 2 bases to trimming and J lost 7 bases, with 9 bases between them. CDR1 is LNHDA, CDR2 SQIVND, per germline (reference sequence). This clone showed up just a few times. Assay used: immunoSEQ multiplex PCR; TCRdb lists only in-frame clones, some missing. The table shows about 180,000 clones, with around four fifths occurring only once. The rearrangement joins TRBV19 to TRBJ1-6; D not resolved. The TCR sequence derives from a woman aged 60 to 75 with acute or convalescent COVID-19. Sequenced: peripheral blood. CDR3 region: CASSIRGGNSPLHF. The CDR3, as DNA: TGTGCCAGTAGTATACGGGGAGGAAATTCACCCCTCCACTTT.